This T cell receptor beta chain stems from a study of shared T cell receptors in the human thymus. Germline-derived CDR1 and CDR2 are MGHRA and YSYEKL. This CDR3 is built from 17 residues. J lost 4 bases, V lost 5 bases, and 14 bases had no gene match. This table comes from immunoSEQ multiplex PCR, and its TCRdb copy is limited to in-frame clones, with some not included. The sample records fewer than 700,000 clones, more than 75% being singletons. These same data were also listed under a study on human thymus T cells. That source adds: In corrective heart surgery, resections were taken, and these provided the thymus tissue. Gene usage (both V and J) appeared biased in thymic and blood repertoires. In unrelated individuals, thymic repertoires overlapped highly, according to related research.

The receptor was isolated from a boy under two years old with a congenital heart defect. Sequencing input: thymocytes. This chain uses TRBV4-1 with TRBJ2-3, with TRBD2 identical over 8 bases. The CDR3: CASSLPFKREKADTQYF. For the CDR3, the DNA is TGCGCCAGCAGCTTGCCCTTCAAGCGGGAGAAGGCAGATACGCAGTATTTT.